This T cell receptor beta chain was observed in a study of PD-1 blockade in classical Hodgkin lymphoma. About the research overall: Patients were administered nivolumab (3 mg/kg intravenously) every 2 weeks.

Clones were sequenced by immunoSEQ multiplex PCR, and TCRdb holds only the in-frame ones, with some missing. The data contain tens of thousands of clones, about 81% of them singletons. The CDR3 spans 12 residues. The V gene's germline CDR1 is SGHTA and CDR2 FQGNSA. V lost 3 bases and J 6 bases, leaving 9 bases between the germline ends. Time point defined: cycle 4 day 1 (C4D1), after 6 weeks of nivolumab. All patients experienced relapse after autologous stem cell transplantation, and brentuximab vedotin exposure was variable. The sample here was peripheral blood mononuclear cells (PBMCs), taken before the fourth cycle of nivolumab. The source of this sequence is a human donor with classical Hodgkin lymphoma. The rearrangement joins TRBV7-2 to TRBJ2-7; D is uncertain. This CDR3 is CASSFFSAEQYF. The DNA of the CDR3 is TGTGCCAGCAGCTTTTTCTCCGCCGAGCAGTACTTC.